The present TCR beta chain was sequenced within a study of shared T cell receptors in the human thymus. Here immunoSEQ multiplex PCR was the method, and the copy in TCRdb shows in-frame clones only, minus some. The top ten hold over 0.008% of the sample, which has 720,000 or so clones, approximately 83% seen once. Details on this clone: The same CDR3 also results from other DNA sequences found in this sample.

The CDR3 sequence is 11 residues long. Between the trimmed V and J ends, which lost 2 bases and 8 bases, there was a span of 9 bases. From germline, CDR1 is DFQATT and CDR2 SNEGSKA (reference sequence). The same data also went into a second study, on human thymus T cells.

The TCR sequence derives from a girl under three years old with a congenital heart defect. Sequenced: thymocytes. This chain links TRBV20-1 with TRBJ1-2; D ambiguous. Written as DNA, the CDR3 is TGCAGTGCTAGATTTCGGGGAGGCTACACCTTC. This gives the protein CSARFRGGYTF.